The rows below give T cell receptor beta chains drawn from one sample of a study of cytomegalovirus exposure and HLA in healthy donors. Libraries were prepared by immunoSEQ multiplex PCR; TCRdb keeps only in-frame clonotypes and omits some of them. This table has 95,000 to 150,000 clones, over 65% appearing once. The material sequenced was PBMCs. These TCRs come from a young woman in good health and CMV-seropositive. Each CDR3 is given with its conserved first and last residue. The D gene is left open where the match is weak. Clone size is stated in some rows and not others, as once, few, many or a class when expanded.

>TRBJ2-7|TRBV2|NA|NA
CASGADTSSYEQYF
TGTGCCAGCGGGGCGGACACCTCCTCCTACGAGCAGTACTTC
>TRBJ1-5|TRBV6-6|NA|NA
CASSYKGGNQPQHF
TGTGCCAGCAGTTACAAGGGGGGCAATCAGCCCCAGCATTTT
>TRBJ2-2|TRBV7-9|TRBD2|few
CASSLGGDTGELFF
TGTGCCAGCAGCTTGGGGGGGGACACCGGGGAGCTGTTTTTT
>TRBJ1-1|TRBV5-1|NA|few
CASFRGAGNTEAFF
TGCGCCAGCTTCCGGGGAGCAGGGAACACTGAAGCTTTCTTT
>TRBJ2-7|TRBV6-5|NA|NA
CASSYGPSGSYEQYF
TGTGCCAGCAGTTATGGCCCCTCGGGCTCCTACGAGCAGTACTTC
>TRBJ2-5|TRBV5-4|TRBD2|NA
CASSPGGTQYF
TGTGCCAGCAGTCCGGGGGGGACCCAGTACTTC
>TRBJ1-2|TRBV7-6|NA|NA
CASSPGQLNYGYTF
TGTGCCAGCAGCCCTGGACAGCTTAACTATGGCTACACCTTC
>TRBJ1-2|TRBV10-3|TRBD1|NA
CAISATGGVYGYTF
TGTGCCATCAGTGCAACAGGGGGGGTGTATGGCTACACCTTC
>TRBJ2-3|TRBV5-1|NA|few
CASHGVPRDTQYF
TGCGCCAGCCACGGTGTTCCCCGAGATACGCAGTATTTT
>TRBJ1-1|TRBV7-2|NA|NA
CANSEGVSEAFF
TGTGCCAACTCCGAGGGGGTCTCTGAAGCTTTCTTT
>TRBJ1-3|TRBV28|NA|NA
CASSSPTPRNTIYF
TGTGCCAGCAGTTCGCCTACCCCAAGAAACACCATATATTTT
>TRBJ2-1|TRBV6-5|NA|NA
CASSYTGVSTSSEQFF
TGTGCCAGCAGTTATACCGGGGTGTCGACTAGTTCTGAGCAGTTCTTC
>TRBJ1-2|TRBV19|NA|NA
CASSIPGDVGGYTF
TGTGCCAGTAGTATCCCAGGGGACGTGGGTGGCTACACCTTC
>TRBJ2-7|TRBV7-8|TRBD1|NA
CASSLGQGAYEQYF
TGTGCCAGCAGCTTAGGTCAGGGGGCCTACGAGCAGTACTTC
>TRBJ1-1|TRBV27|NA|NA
CASSWQQGVTETFF
TGTGCCAGCAGTTGGCAACAGGGTGTAACTGAAACTTTCTTT
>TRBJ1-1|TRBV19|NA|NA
CASSPRETWMEAFF
TGTGCCAGTAGCCCCCGGGAGACCTGGATGGAAGCTTTCTTT
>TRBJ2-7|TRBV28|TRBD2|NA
CASRRTSGSYEQYF
TGTGCCAGCAGACGTACTAGCGGGAGCTACGAGCAGTACTTC
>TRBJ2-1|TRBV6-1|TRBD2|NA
CASSEPGGPNTEQFF
TGTGCCAGCAGTGAACCGGGAGGGCCCAACACTGAGCAGTTCTTC
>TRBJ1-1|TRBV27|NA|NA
CASSQGRRSGGSRYTEAFF
TGTGCCAGCAGCCAAGGGCGGCGTTCGGGGGGCAGTCGGTACACTGAAGCTTTCTTT
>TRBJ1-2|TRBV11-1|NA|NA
CASSPRVNYGYTF
TGTGCCAGCAGCCCGAGGGTTAACTATGGCTACACCTTC
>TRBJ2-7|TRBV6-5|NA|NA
CASSAQAVTLHEQYF
TGTGCCAGCAGTGCCCAAGCGGTGACTTTGCACGAGCAGTACTTC
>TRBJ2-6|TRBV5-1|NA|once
CASSLGGPSGANVLTF
TGCGCCAGCAGCTTGGGTGGGCCCTCTGGGGCCAACGTCCTGACTTTC
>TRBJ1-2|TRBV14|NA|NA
CASGPQGLGNYGYTF
TGTGCCAGCGGGCCTCAGGGATTGGGGAACTATGGCTACACCTTC
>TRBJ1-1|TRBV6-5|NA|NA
CASSSGQGATFF
TGTGCCAGCAGTTCGGGTCAAGGGGCGACTTTCTTT
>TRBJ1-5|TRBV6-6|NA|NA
CACGGNLGGNQPQHF
TGTGCCTGCGGGGGGAACCTAGGGGGGAATCAGCCCCAGCATTTT
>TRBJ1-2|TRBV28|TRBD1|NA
CASTGHRGLGYTF
TGTGCCAGCACCGGCCACAGGGGGCTCGGCTACACCTTC
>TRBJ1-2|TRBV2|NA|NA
CASSEVRGEGNGYTF
TGTGCCAGCAGTGAAGTCCGGGGGGAGGGGAACGGCTACACCTTC
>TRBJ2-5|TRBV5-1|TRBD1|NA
CASSLGQGRRETQYF
TGCGCCAGCAGCTTGGGACAGGGCCGTCGGGAGACCCAGTACTTC
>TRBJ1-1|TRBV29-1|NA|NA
CSVEGQTNTEAFF
TGCAGCGTTGAAGGACAGACGAACACTGAAGCTTTCTTT
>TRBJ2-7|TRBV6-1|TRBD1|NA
CASNVGQGRRWYF
TGTGCCAGCAACGTGGGACAGGGGAGAAGGTGGTACTTC
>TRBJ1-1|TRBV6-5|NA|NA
CASRPHMADTEAFF
TGTGCCAGCAGACCCCATATGGCAGATACTGAAGCTTTCTTT
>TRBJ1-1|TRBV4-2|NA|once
CASSQGRGADTEAFF
TGTGCCAGCAGCCAAGGGCGGGGGGCAGACACTGAAGCTTTCTTT
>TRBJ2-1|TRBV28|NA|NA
CASSSPEGSYNEQFF
TGTGCCAGCAGTTCACCCGAGGGTTCCTACAATGAGCAGTTCTTC
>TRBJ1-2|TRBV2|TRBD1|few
CASTNRGGYGYTF
TGTGCCAGCACTAACAGGGGTGGCTATGGCTACACCTTC
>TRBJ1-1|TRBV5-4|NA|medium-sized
CASLLHGGTEAFF
TGTGCCAGCCTCCTCCACGGAGGGACTGAAGCTTTCTTT
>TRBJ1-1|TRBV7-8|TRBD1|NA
CASSPGTGGVRENTEAFF
TGTGCCAGCAGCCCCGGGACAGGGGGCGTCAGGGAGAACACTGAAGCTTTCTTT
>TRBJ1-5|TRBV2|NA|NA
CASSEDSQPQHF
TGTGCCAGCAGTGAAGACAGCCAGCCCCAGCATTTT
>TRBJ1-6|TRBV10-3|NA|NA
CAISEAGLNSPLHF
TGTGCCATCAGTGAGGCGGGGCTAAATTCACCCCTCCACTTT